This TCR beta chain was found in a study of blood T cell repertoires in COVID-19. Study information: Whether acute or convalescent, the COVID-19 samples came from the United States, Italy and Spain.

This clone was recorded once. V was clipped by 6 bases and J by 2 bases; unmatched bases: 9. This CDR3 comprises 15 residues. Germline CDR1 reads LNHDA; CDR2 reads SQIVND (reference sequence). The authors' processing: How many nucleated cells were present was estimated from reference gene primer amplification. Some clones are missing from TCRdb's copy, which holds only in-frame ones; the method was immunoSEQ multiplex PCR. The DNA gave D and trimming, while V, J and clone size come from that table. This table holds about 210,000 clones, less than 90% found once. The sequence came from a middle-aged man with acute or convalescent COVID-19. Material: peripheral blood. The genes are TRBV19 and TRBJ2-7, with 8 bases lining up with TRBD2. As DNA, the CDR3 is TGTGCCAGTAGGGACCCGGGACTAGGTGCCTACGAGCAGTACTTC. Its translation: CASRDPGLGAYEQYF.